This T cell receptor (beta chain) is drawn from a study of blood T cell repertoires in COVID-19. Study details: Sites across the United States, Italy and Spain contributed samples from acute and convalescent COVID-19. Sources were T cells, B-cell-depleted T cells, or PBMCs; the material itself was cDNA or gDNA.

Trimming cost V 0 bases and J 1 base, with 10 bases left between them. CDR3 length equals 15 residues. Germline CDR1 SGHNT, CDR2 YYREEE (reference sequence). Data came from immunoSEQ multiplex PCR; TCRdb stores just in-frame clones and leaves some out. The table shows roughly 140,000 clones, with about 90% occurring only once. This receptor was taken from a woman of 80 years or more with acute or convalescent COVID-19. V gene TRBV5-4 combines with J gene TRBJ2-5, with TRBD2 as a possible D gene (6 bases). The specimen was peripheral blood. CDR3 sequence: CASSLGGLLQETQYF. The DNA of the CDR3 is TGTGCCAGCAGCTTGGGTGGACTACTCCAAGAGACCCAGTACTTC.